This is a list of T cell receptor beta chains from one sample in a study of blood T cell repertoires in COVID-19. Data came from immunoSEQ multiplex PCR; TCRdb stores just in-frame clones and leaves some out. This repertoire shows 300,000 to 400,000 clones, 90% to 95% found once; its top ten account for less than 4%. Sequences were obtained from PBMCs or T cells enriched from blood (not recorded which). The receptors were gathered from a woman aged 30 to 39 who had been exposed to COVID-19. Both conserved end residues are part of each CDR3. Each record gives: D gene, J gene, V gene, clone size, CDR3 DNA, CDR3 protein. D genes are given only for firm matches. Part of the rows lack a size; the others show once, few, many or a class for expanded clones.

D: .; J: TRBJ1-5; V: TRBV6-5; size: .; DNA: TGTGCCAGCAGCCCAGGGAGGAATCAGCCCCAGCATTTT; CDR3: CASSPGRNQPQHF
D: .; J: TRBJ1-6; V: TRBV27; size: .; DNA: TGTGCCAGCAGTTTAACCTCGAGGAAGTATTCACCCCTCCACTTT; CDR3: CASSLTSRKYSPLHF
D: .; J: TRBJ1-2; V: TRBV28; size: .; DNA: TGTGCCAGCAGCTCCCTCTATGGCTACACCTTC; CDR3: CASSSLYGYTF
D: .; J: TRBJ1-2; V: TRBV7-2; size: .; DNA: TGTGCCAGCAGCTTACAGAACAGGGCGGATGGCTACACCTTC; CDR3: CASSLQNRADGYTF
D: TRBD1; J: TRBJ1-5; V: TRBV6-2/TRBV6-3; size: .; DNA: TGTGCCAGCAGTTGGCGGACAGGGGGCAAGCGCAATTCCAATCAGCCCCAGCATTTT; CDR3: CASSWRTGGKRNSNQPQHF
D: TRBD1; J: TRBJ1-2; V: TRBV5-6; size: .; DNA: TGTGCCAGCAGTAGACAGGGGCGGTATGGCTACACCTTC; CDR3: CASSRQGRYGYTF
D: .; J: TRBJ1-6; V: TRBV2; size: .; DNA: TGTGCCAGCAGTCCAGACACGGATTCACCCCTCCACTTT; CDR3: CASSPDTDSPLHF
D: .; J: TRBJ1-1; V: TRBV2; size: .; DNA: TGTGCCAGCGAAGCTTTGAACACTGAAGCTTTCTTT; CDR3: CASEALNTEAFF
D: .; J: TRBJ2-5; V: TRBV30; size: .; DNA: TGTGCCTGGAGTGTAAGCAGAGTCAGGGAGACCCAGTACTTC; CDR3: CAWSVSRVRETQYF
D: TRBD1; J: TRBJ2-7; V: TRBV6-5; size: .; DNA: TGTGCCAGCAGTACCCGGGACAGGGGCCACGAGCAGTACTTC; CDR3: CASSTRDRGHEQYF
D: .; J: TRBJ2-3; V: TRBV5-4; size: .; DNA: TGTGCCAGCAGCTTTTCTAGAGATACGCAGTATTTT; CDR3: CASSFSRDTQYF
D: .; J: TRBJ2-7; V: TRBV6-2/TRBV6-3; size: .; DNA: TGTGCCAGCAGTTACTCCCCCCCCAGTTTCCACGAGCAGTACTTC; CDR3: CASSYSPPSFHEQYF
D: .; J: TRBJ2-1; V: TRBV7-2; size: .; DNA: TGTGCCAGCGTCCTATGGGTGGGGAGTTCCTACAATGAGCAGTTCTTC; CDR3: CASVLWVGSSYNEQFF
D: .; J: TRBJ1-5; V: TRBV7-9; size: .; DNA: TGTGCCAGCACCTCTGGGGGCGTCGGTCAGCCCCAGCATTTT; CDR3: CASTSGGVGQPQHF
D: TRBD1; J: TRBJ1-3; V: TRBV14; size: .; DNA: TGTGCCAGCAGCCAAGGAAGGGGGCTTGGAAACACCATATATTTT; CDR3: CASSQGRGLGNTIYF
D: TRBD1; J: TRBJ2-5; V: TRBV7-8; size: .; DNA: TGTGCCAGCAGCAGGCATGGGACAGCGAAAAAAGAGACCCAGTACTTC; CDR3: CASSRHGTAKKETQYF
D: .; J: TRBJ1-2; V: TRBV29-1; size: .; DNA: TGCAGCGTGCCCCCGGGATTGGGCTATGGCTACACCTTC; CDR3: CSVPPGLGYGYTF
D: TRBD1; J: TRBJ1-5; V: TRBV5-8; size: .; DNA: TGTGCCAAAGGGACAGTTGTCAATCAGCCCCAGCATTTT; CDR3: CAKGTVVNQPQHF
D: TRBD2; J: TRBJ2-3; V: TRBV5-1; size: .; DNA: TGCGCCAGCAGCTTGGAGGCTAGCGGGGGCACAGATACGCAGTATTTT; CDR3: CASSLEASGGTDTQYF
D: .; J: TRBJ2-3; V: TRBV6-4; size: .; DNA: TGTGCCAGCAGTGACGCGGGGAATACGCAGTATTTT; CDR3: CASSDAGNTQYF
D: TRBD1; J: TRBJ1-1; V: TRBV6-5; size: .; DNA: TGTGCCAGCGGGACAGTTCCGAACACTGAAGCTTTCTTT; CDR3: CASGTVPNTEAFF
D: .; J: TRBJ1-1; V: TRBV3-1/TRBV3-2; size: .; DNA: TGTGCCAGCAGCCCTGGGTCCAACTGGAGATCCATGAACACTGAAGCTTTCTTT; CDR3: CASSPGSNWRSMNTEAFF
D: .; J: TRBJ1-1; V: TRBV11-2; size: .; DNA: TGTGCCAGCAGCTTAGTTCGGGACACTGAAGCTTTCTTT; CDR3: CASSLVRDTEAFF
D: .; J: TRBJ2-3; V: TRBV5-1; size: .; DNA: TGCGCCAGCAGCGAAGGCCGGGTTACAGATACGCAGTATTTT; CDR3: CASSEGRVTDTQYF
D: .; J: TRBJ1-1; V: TRBV24-1; size: .; DNA: TGTGCCACCAGTGATTACGGACAGTCCCAGGGATTT; CDR3: CATSDYGQSQGF
D: TRBD1; J: TRBJ2-7; V: TRBV4-3; size: .; DNA: TGCGCCAGCAGTCCGGGGACAGACCTTTACGAGCAGTACTTC; CDR3: CASSPGTDLYEQYF
D: .; J: TRBJ2-2; V: TRBV4-1; size: .; DNA: TGCGCCAGCAGCCAAGCTTACGGCGGCTCCGGGGAGCTGTTTTTT; CDR3: CASSQAYGGSGELFF
D: .; J: TRBJ1-2; V: TRBV12-3/TRBV12-4; size: .; DNA: TGTGCCAGCAGTTTAGACCAGGGTTTTGGCTACACCTTC; CDR3: CASSLDQGFGYTF
D: TRBD2; J: TRBJ2-1; V: TRBV19; size: .; DNA: TGTGCCAGTAGTATGGGAATTCTGGGCGGGAGCTCCTACAATGAGCAGTTCTTC; CDR3: CASSMGILGGSSYNEQFF
D: .; J: TRBJ2-3; V: TRBV5-6; size: .; DNA: TGTGCCAGCAGCTTGCGCGGGGGCCGCACAGATACGCAGTATTTT; CDR3: CASSLRGGRTDTQYF
D: .; J: TRBJ2-7; V: TRBV10-3; size: .; DNA: TGTGCCATCAATCAAAGGGACAACTCCTACGAGCAGTACTTC; CDR3: CAINQRDNSYEQYF
D: .; J: TRBJ2-7; V: TRBV7-6; size: .; DNA: TGTGCCAGCAGCTTAGAGGGGGTGGGTACCTACGAGCAGTACTTC; CDR3: CASSLEGVGTYEQYF
D: TRBD2; J: TRBJ2-7; V: TRBV18; size: .; DNA: TGTGCCAGCTCACCACGACGGGAGGAGAACGAGCAGTACTTC; CDR3: CASSPRREENEQYF
D: TRBD2; J: TRBJ2-5; V: TRBV4-1; size: .; DNA: TGCGCCAGCAGCCAAGTAGGAGCGGGGGGCCGAAGAAAAGAGACCCAGTACTTC; CDR3: CASSQVGAGGRRKETQYF
D: .; J: TRBJ1-6; V: TRBV4-3; size: .; DNA: TGCGCCAGCAGCCAAGCGGGGAGCTCATTTAATTCACCCCTCCACTTT; CDR3: CASSQAGSSFNSPLHF
D: .; J: TRBJ2-7; V: TRBV2; size: .; DNA: TGTGCCAGCAGATTCGTGATGGAAGGGGGTATCGAGCAGTACTTC; CDR3: CASRFVMEGGIEQYF
D: .; J: TRBJ1-6; V: TRBV6-6; size: .; DNA: TGTGCCAGCAGTCCGAGGGGGATCAATTCACCCCTCCACTTT; CDR3: CASSPRGINSPLHF
D: .; J: TRBJ2-6; V: TRBV6-2/TRBV6-3; size: .; DNA: TGTGCCAGCAGTTCCCTACAGGTAGCTGGGGCCAACGTCCTGACTTTC; CDR3: CASSSLQVAGANVLTF
D: TRBD1; J: TRBJ1-2; V: TRBV5-1; size: .; DNA: TGCGCCAGCAGCCGGGACAGCAACAATAACTATGGCTACACCTTC; CDR3: CASSRDSNNNYGYTF
D: .; J: TRBJ1-3; V: TRBV5-1; size: once; DNA: TGCGCCAGCAGCTTGAGTGGAGTCGGCCTCACCTCTGGAAACACCATATATTTT; CDR3: CASSLSGVGLTSGNTIYF
D: .; J: TRBJ1-6; V: TRBV30; size: few; DNA: TGTGCCTACGCGCTGAATTCACCCCTCCACTTT; CDR3: CAYALNSPLHF
D: TRBD2; J: TRBJ2-3; V: TRBV4-3; size: .; DNA: TGCGCCAGCAGCCAAGAACCCATTTCTAGCGGGGGCACAGATACGCAGTATTTT; CDR3: CASSQEPISSGGTDTQYF
D: TRBD2; J: TRBJ2-7; V: TRBV15; size: .; DNA: TGTGCCACCAGCAGAGGTGCGCGGGGGGTCTCCTACGAGCAGTACTTC; CDR3: CATSRGARGVSYEQYF
D: TRBD1; J: TRBJ2-7; V: TRBV18; size: .; DNA: TGTGCCAGCTCACCATGGACTCGCGGACAGGGCCGCGAGCAGTACTTC; CDR3: CASSPWTRGQGREQYF
D: .; J: TRBJ2-3; V: TRBV2; size: .; DNA: TGTGCCAGCAGTGAAGTGGAGGGGCATACGCAGTATTTT; CDR3: CASSEVEGHTQYF
D: TRBD2; J: TRBJ2-7; V: TRBV19; size: .; DNA: TGTGCCAGTAGTTCAAGGACTAGCGGGGGGGCCCGCTACGAGCAGTACTTC; CDR3: CASSSRTSGGARYEQYF
D: .; J: TRBJ1-1; V: TRBV4-1; size: .; DNA: TGCGCCAGCAGCCCAGTTCTGGGGCCGAACACTGAAGCTTTCTTT; CDR3: CASSPVLGPNTEAFF
D: .; J: TRBJ1-6; V: TRBV4-1; size: .; DNA: TGCGCCAGCAGCCAAGATACGCGGTCACCCCTCCACTTT; CDR3: CASSQDTRSPLHF
D: TRBD2; J: TRBJ2-7; V: TRBV3-1/TRBV3-2; size: .; DNA: TGTGCCAGCAGCCAAGCGGGACTATTGGAGCAGTACTTC; CDR3: CASSQAGLLEQYF
D: TRBD1; J: TRBJ1-1; V: TRBV5-4; size: .; DNA: TGTGCCAGCAGCCGAGGGACAGCGGCTACAGAAGCTTTCTTT; CDR3: CASSRGTAATEAFF
D: .; J: TRBJ2-5; V: TRBV18; size: .; DNA: TGTGCCAGCTCACCTAACCAAGAGACCCAGTACTTC; CDR3: CASSPNQETQYF
D: TRBD1; J: TRBJ1-5; V: TRBV7-9; size: once; DNA: TGTGCCAGCAGCTTATCCCCGGGACAGGGTTCCCAGCCCCAGCATTTT; CDR3: CASSLSPGQGSQPQHF
D: TRBD1; J: TRBJ2-7; V: TRBV4-3; size: .; DNA: TGCGCCAGCAGCCCGTATAGGACAGGTCATTCCTACGAGCAGTACTTC; CDR3: CASSPYRTGHSYEQYF
D: TRBD2; J: TRBJ2-3; V: TRBV9; size: .; DNA: TGTGCCTCTGGCACTGCGGGGGGAGGTGATACGCAGTATTTT; CDR3: CASGTAGGGDTQYF
D: .; J: TRBJ1-4; V: TRBV5-4; size: .; DNA: TGTGCCAGCAGCGCCCGGACTGGAGAAAAACTGTTTTTT; CDR3: CASSARTGEKLFF